This T cell receptor beta chain was sequenced for a study of control samples from healthy donors and cancer patients. The repertoire was sequenced with immunoSEQ multiplex PCR; TCRdb's copy has only in-frame clones and lacks some. The sample has roughly 170,000 clones; 85% to 95% are singletons. The TCR was taken from a woman under 30 in good health. The sample comprised blood.

CDR3 coding DNA: TGTGCCAGCAGCCAAGAAATTGGGCGCCCGACACCCCTCCACTTT. Protein sequence: CASSQEIGRPTPLHF. This chain links TRBV3-1 (or the pseudogene TRBV3-2) with TRBJ1-6, with unresolved D. The CDR3 is 15 amino acids. With 0 bases removed from V and 11 bases from J, the gap between germline ends came to 14 bases. Germline CDR1 LGHDT, CDR2 YNNKEL (reference sequence).